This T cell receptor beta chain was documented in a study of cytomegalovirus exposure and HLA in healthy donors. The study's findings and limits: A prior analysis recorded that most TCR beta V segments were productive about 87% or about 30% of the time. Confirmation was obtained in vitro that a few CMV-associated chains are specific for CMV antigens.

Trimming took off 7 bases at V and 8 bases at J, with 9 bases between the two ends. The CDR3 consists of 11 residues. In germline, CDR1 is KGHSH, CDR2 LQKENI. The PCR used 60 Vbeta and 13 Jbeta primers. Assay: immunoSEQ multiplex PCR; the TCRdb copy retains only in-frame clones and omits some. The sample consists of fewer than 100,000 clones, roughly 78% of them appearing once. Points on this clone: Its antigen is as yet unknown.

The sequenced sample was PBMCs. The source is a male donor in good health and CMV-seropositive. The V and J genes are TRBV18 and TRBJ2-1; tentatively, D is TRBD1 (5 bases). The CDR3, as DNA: TGTGCCAGCTTAGGGGTCGATGAGCAGTTCTTC. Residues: CASLGVDEQFF.